This T cell receptor (beta chain) was found in a study of CD8 T cells in ankylosing spondylitis. Regarding the study as a whole: Clones linked to disease were reported to show significant enrichment in matched ankylosing spondylitis synovial fluid. Certain motif variants had earlier been reported in reactive arthritis synovial fluid and blood.

As the method for making TCR beta libraries, quantitative 5'-RACE with molecular barcodes was used. From the 5' RACE reads, TCRdb called clonotypes with MiXCR, one entry per CDR3 protein. The sample lists roughly 230,000 distinct CDR3 sequences, about 10% occurring once. V shed 2 bases and J shed 7 bases, with 14 bases lying between them. The CDR3 covers 14 residues. Per the germline V gene, CDR1 is DFQATT and CDR2 is SNEGSKA (reference sequence). This clonotype was picked up many times. Its antigen is unidentified. The sequenced sample was blood, either unsorted or a sorted T cell fraction (not recorded which). This rearrangement joins TRBV20-1 to TRBJ1-4; D uncertain. The sequence came from a male donor with ankylosing spondylitis or in good health (not recorded which). The CDR3 is CSARPVSDTEKLFF. CDR3 coding DNA: TGCAGTGCTAGACCCGTGAGTGACACTGAAAAACTGTTTTTT.